Presented here are 8 T cell receptor beta chains from one specimen sequenced in a study of CD4 T cells in relation to SARS-CoV-2 and coronaviruses. TCRdb's copy holds only in-frame clones and misses some; the assay was immunoSEQ multiplex PCR. The table includes 35,000 to 40,000 clones, 85% to 90% detected once. Material for sequencing was memory CD4+ T cells from PBMCs. Source of these receptors: an adult with COVID-19.

This clone has just a few counts. The chain joins TRBV6-5 to TRBJ2-7; 7 nucleotides match TRBD2. The germline V gene encodes CDR1 MNHEY and CDR2 SVGAGI. The CDR3 spans 14 residues. Unmatched junction bases numbered 8, after V lost 6 bases and J lost 3 bases. CDR3 region: CASRRHRDYYEQYF. The CDR3 bases are TGTGCCAGCAGGCGACACCGGGACTACTACGAGCAGTACTTC.

The chain joins TRBV6-5 to TRBJ1-1; no clear D gene. Germline values: CDR1 MNHEY, CDR2 SVGAGI. The CDR3 runs 13 residues. Trimming took off 4 bases at V and 4 bases at J, with 10 bases between the two ends. The CDR3 DNA reads as TGTGCCAGCAGTTTGCGGGGAGTCACTGAAGCTTTCTTT. Its protein is CASSLRGVTEAFF.

This clone was detected once. The chain uses TRBV7-2 and TRBJ1-3; a possible D gene is TRBD1 (5 bases). The CDR3 spans 15 residues. Trimming removed 0 bases from V and 2 bases from J, with 8 bases in between. Germline V gene data show CDR1 as SGHTA and CDR2 as FQGNSA. CDR3 region: CASSLAWGPGNTIYF. CDR3 nucleotides: TGTGCCAGCAGCTTAGCATGGGGCCCTGGAAACACCATATATTTT.

The rearrangement joins TRBV11-2 to TRBJ1-1; the D is unclear. CDR3 length: 13 amino acids. Trimming took off 5 bases at V and 2 bases at J, with 9 bases between the two ends. The germline gives CDR1 SGHAT, CDR2 FQNNGV. CDR3 protein: CASSLKVNTEAFF. In DNA, the CDR3 is TGTGCCAGCAGCCTAAAAGTTAACACTGAAGCTTTCTTT.

V usage is TRBV9 and J usage is TRBJ2-7, with TRBD2 matching 10 bases. With V trimmed by 3 bases and J by 4 bases, 10 bases remained unmatched. The CDR3 sequence is 16 residues long. Germline values: CDR1 SGDLS, CDR2 YYNGEE. The CDR3 DNA reads TGTGCCAGCAGCGGTACAACCAGCGGGGGGGCTTACGAGCAGTACTTC. It translates to CASSGTTSGGAYEQYF.

This clone was seen a single time. The V and J genes are TRBV9 and TRBJ2-3; 9 bases line up with TRBD2. In germline, CDR1 is SGDLS, CDR2 YYNGEE. There are 16 residues in the CDR3. V lost 0 bases, J lost 4 bases, and 6 bases stayed unmatched. CDR3 sequence: CASSVVAGGPADTQYF. The CDR3 coding sequence is TGTGCCAGCAGCGTAGTGGCGGGGGGGCCGGCAGATACGCAGTATTTT.

The rearrangement uses TRBV4-3 and TRBJ1-1; the match to TRBD1 covers 7 bases. From germline, CDR1 is LGHNA and CDR2 YSLEER. V lost 0 bases to trimming and J lost 0 bases; unmatched junction nucleotides: 7. This CDR3 contains 17 residues. The CDR3 bases are TGCGCCAGCAGCCAAGAAATTCCAGGGGGAATGAACACTGAAGCTTTCTTT. Amino acids: CASSQEIPGGMNTEAFF.

This clone was counted a single time. The rearrangement links TRBV5-4 to TRBJ2-5, with 10 bases aligning to TRBD2. V lost 5 bases, J lost 4 bases, and 5 bases stayed unmatched. The CDR3 sequence is 14 residues long. The germline V gene encodes CDR1 SGHNT and CDR2 YYREEE (reference sequence). The CDR3 loop reads CASRRERGGETQYF. In nucleotides, the CDR3 is TGTGCCAGCAGGAGGGAGCGGGGGGGAGAGACCCAGTACTTC.